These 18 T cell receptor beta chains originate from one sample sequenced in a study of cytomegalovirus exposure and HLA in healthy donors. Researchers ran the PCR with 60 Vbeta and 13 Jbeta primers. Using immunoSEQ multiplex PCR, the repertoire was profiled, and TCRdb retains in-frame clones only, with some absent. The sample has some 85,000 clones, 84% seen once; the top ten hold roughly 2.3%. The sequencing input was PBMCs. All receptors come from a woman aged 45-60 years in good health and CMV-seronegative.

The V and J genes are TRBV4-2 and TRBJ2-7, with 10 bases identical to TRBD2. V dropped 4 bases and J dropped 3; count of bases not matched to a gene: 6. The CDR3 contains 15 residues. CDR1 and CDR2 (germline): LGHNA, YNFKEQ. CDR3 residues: CASSPLLAGDYEQYF. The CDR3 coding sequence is TGTGCCAGCAGCCCCCTTCTAGCGGGAGACTACGAGCAGTACTTC.

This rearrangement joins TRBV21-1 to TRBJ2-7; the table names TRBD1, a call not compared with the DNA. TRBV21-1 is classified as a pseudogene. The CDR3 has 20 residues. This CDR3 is CASSKDLRGSPYRYSYEQYF. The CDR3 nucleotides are TGTGCCAGCAGCAAAGATCTCAGGGGGTCTCCCTACCGCTATTCCTACGAGCAGTACTTC.

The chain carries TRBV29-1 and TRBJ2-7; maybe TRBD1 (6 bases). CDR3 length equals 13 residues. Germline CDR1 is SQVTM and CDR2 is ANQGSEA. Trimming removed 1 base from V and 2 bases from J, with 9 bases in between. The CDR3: CSVEGTAAYEQYF. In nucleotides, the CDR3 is TGCAGCGTTGAAGGGACAGCGGCCTACGAGCAGTACTTC.

The CDR3 DNA reads TGCGCCAGCAGCCAAGAAGGGACAGGGGAATCTTACGAGCAGTACTTC. Amino acid sequence: CASSQEGTGESYEQYF. V and J are TRBV4-1 and TRBJ2-7; the match to TRBD1 covers 10 bases. The V gene's germline CDR1 is MGHRA and CDR2 YSYEKL. With V trimmed by 0 bases and J by 4 bases, 6 bases remained unmatched. This CDR3 has 16 amino acids.

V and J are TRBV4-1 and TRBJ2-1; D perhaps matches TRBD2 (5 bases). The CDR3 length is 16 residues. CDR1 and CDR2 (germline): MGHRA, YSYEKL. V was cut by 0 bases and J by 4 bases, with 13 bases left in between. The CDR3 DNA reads TGCGCCAGCAGCCAAGAACGGTACGGGGAGTACAATGAGCAGTTCTTC. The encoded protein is CASSQERYGEYNEQFF.

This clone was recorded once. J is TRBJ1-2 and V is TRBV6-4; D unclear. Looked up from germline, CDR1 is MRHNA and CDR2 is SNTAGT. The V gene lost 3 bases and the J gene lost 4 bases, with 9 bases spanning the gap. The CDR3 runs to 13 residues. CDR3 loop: CASSDGGAYGYTF. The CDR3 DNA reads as TGTGCCAGCAGTGATGGCGGAGCCTATGGCTACACCTTC.

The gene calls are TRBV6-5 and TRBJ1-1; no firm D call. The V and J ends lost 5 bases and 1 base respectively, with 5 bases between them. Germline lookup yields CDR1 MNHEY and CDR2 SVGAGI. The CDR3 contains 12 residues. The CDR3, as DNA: TGTGCCAGCAGTCGACAGAACACTGAAGCTTTCTTT. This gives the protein CASSRQNTEAFF.

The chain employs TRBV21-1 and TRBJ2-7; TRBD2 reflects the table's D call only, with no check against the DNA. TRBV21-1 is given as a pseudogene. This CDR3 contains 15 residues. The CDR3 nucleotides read TGTGCCAGCAGCAAAGGGGAGGACAACCCCTACGAGCAGTACGTC. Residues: CASSKGEDNPYEQYV.

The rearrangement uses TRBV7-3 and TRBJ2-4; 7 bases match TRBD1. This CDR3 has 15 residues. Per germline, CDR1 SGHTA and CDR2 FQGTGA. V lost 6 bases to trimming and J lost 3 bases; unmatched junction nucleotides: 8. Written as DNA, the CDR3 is TGTGCCAGCAGATTTACAGGGGACGACAAAAACATTCAGTACTTC. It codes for CASRFTGDDKNIQYF.

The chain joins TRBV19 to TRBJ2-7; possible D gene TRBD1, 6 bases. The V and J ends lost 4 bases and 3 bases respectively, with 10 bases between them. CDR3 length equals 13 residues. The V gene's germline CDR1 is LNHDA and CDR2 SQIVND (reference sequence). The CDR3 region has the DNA TGTGCCAGTAGTACACAGACAGGCTACGAGCAGTACGTC. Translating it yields CASSTQTGYEQYV.

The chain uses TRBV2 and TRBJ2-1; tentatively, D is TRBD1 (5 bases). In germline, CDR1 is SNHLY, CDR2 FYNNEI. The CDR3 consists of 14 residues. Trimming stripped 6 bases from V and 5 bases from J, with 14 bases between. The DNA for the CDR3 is TGTGCCAGCAGGCCAGGGCGGTTGGACAATGAGCAGTTCTTC. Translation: CASRPGRLDNEQFF.

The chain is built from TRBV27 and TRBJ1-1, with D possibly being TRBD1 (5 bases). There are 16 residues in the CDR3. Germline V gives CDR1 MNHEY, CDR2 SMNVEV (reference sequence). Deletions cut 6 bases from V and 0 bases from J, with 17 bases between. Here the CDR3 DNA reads TGTGCCAGCAGGCTGACGAAGGGGTCGGTGAACACTGAAGCTTTCTTT. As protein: CASRLTKGSVNTEAFF.

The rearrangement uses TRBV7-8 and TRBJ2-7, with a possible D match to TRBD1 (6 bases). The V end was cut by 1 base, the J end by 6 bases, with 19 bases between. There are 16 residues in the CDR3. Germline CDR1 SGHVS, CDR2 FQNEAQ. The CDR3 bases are TGTGCCAGCAGCTTAGACGTCCGAGCGAGGGGGAGCGAGCAGTACTTC. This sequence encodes CASSLDVRARGSEQYF.

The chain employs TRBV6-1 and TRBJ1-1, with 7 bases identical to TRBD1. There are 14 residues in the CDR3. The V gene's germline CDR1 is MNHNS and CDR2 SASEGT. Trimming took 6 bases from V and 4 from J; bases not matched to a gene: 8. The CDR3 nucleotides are TGTGCCAGCAGGACAGGGTCTGCATGCACTGAAGCTTTCTTT. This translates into CASRTGSACTEAFF.

CDR3 residues: CASSLGSYNEQFF. The CDR3 region has the DNA TGTGCCAGCAGCCTGGGCAGTTACAATGAGCAGTTCTTC. The chain has TRBV7-6 and TRBJ2-1; unclear D gene. This CDR3 has 13 residues. The germline V gene encodes CDR1 SGHVS and CDR2 FNYEAQ. V was trimmed by 5 bases and J by 4 bases, leaving 9 bases between them.

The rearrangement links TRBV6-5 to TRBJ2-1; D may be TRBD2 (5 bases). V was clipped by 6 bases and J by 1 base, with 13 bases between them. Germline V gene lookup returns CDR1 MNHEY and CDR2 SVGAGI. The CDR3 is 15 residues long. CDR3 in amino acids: CASSETIRSYNEQFF. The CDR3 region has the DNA TGTGCCAGCAGCGAGACTATCCGGTCCTACAATGAGCAGTTCTTC.

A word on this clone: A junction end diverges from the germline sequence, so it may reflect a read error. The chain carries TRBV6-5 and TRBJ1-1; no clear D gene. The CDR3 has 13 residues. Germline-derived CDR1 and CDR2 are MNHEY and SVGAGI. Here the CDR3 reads CASSYLRETGAFF. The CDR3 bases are TGTGCCAGCAGTTACTTGAGAGAGACTGGAGCTTTCTTT.

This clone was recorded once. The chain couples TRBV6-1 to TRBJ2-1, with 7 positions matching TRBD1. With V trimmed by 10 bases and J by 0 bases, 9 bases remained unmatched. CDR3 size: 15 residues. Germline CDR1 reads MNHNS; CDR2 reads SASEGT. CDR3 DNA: TGTGCCACCTCCAGGGGGATAAGCTCCTACAATGAGCAGTTCTTC. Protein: CATSRGISSYNEQFF.